The table lists the clone carrying this TCR beta chain with a few counts. MiXCR, run by TCRdb on the PCR reads, gives a single entry per CDR3 protein. The sample consists of approximately 10,000 distinct CDR3 sequences, about 30% of them appearing once. The sample belongs to a study of immune characterization of retroperitoneal liposarcoma. CDR3 length: 17 amino acids. Per the germline V gene, CDR1 is KGHDR and CDR2 is SFDVKD. V lost 3 bases and J lost 8; bases outside the gene matches: 9. The V call is TRBV24-1, the J call TRBJ2-1, with TRBD2 identical over 13 bases. Sequenced input: tumor tissue. The clonotype originates from a female donor with retroperitoneal liposarcoma. For the CDR3, the DNA is TGTGCCACCAGTGATCGAAGGACTAGCGGGAGACTTCATGAGCAGTTCTTC. It yields the protein CATSDRRTSGRLHEQFF.